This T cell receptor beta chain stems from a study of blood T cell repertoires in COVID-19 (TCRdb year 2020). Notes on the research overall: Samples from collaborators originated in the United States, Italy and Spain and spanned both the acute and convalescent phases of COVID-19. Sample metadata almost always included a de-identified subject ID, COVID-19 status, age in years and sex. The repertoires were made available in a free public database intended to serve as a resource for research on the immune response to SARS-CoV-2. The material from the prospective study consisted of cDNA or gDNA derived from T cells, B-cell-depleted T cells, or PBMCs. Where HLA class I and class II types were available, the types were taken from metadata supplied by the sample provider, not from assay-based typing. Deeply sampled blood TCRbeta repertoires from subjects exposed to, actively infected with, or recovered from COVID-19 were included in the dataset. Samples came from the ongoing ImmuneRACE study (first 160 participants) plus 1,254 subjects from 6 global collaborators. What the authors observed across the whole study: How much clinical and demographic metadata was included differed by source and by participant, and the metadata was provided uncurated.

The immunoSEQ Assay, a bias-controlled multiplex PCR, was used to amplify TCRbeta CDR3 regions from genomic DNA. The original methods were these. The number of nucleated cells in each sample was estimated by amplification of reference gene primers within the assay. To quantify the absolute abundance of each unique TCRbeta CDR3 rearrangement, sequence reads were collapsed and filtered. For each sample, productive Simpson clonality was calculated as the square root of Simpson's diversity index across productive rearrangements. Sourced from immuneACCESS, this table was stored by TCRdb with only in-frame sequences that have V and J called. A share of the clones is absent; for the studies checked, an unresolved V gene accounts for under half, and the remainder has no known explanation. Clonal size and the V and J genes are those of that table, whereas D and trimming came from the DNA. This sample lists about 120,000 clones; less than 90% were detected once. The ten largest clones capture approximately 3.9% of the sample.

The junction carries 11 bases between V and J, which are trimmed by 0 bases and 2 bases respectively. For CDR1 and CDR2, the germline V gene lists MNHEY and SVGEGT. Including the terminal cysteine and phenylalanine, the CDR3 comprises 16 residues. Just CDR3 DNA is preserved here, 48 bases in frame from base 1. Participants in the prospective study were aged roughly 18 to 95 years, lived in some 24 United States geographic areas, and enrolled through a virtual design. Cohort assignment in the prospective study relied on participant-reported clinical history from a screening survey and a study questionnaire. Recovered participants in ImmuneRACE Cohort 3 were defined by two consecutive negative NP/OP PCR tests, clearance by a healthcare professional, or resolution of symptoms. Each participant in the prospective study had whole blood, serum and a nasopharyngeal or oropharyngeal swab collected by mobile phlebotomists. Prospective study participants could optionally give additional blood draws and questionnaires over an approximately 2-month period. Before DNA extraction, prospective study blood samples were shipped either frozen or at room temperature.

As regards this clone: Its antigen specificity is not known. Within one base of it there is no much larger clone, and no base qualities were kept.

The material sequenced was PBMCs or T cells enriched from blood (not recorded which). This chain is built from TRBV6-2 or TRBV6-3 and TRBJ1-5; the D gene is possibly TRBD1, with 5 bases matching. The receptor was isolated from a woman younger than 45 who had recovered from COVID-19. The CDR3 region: CASSYSRRGGNQPQHF. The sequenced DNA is TGTGCCAGCAGTTACTCGAGAAGGGGCGGCAATCAGCCCCAGCATTTT.